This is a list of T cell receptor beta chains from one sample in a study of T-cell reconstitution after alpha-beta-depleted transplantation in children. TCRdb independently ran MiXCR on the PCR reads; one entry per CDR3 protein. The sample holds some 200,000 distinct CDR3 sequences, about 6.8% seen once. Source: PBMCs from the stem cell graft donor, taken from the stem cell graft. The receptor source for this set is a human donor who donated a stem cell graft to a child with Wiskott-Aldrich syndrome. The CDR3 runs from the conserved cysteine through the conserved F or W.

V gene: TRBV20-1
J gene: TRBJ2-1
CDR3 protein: CSARDDRGHGEQFF

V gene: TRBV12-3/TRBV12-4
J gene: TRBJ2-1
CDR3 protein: CASRPTTNINNEQFF

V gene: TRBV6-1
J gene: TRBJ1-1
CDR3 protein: CASVGSLGYTEAFF

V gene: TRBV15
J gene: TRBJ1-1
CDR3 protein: CATSRDSTEAFF

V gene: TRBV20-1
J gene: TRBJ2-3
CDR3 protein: CSAPGGAGGTDTQYF

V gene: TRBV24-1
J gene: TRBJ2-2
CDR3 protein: CATSDPSEGELFF

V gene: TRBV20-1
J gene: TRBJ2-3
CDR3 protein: CSAQPGPHPTDTQYF

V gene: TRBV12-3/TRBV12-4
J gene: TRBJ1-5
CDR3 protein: CASSSRTAQPQHF

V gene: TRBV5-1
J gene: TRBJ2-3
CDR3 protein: CASSLDSGGALDTQYF

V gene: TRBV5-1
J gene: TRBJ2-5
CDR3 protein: CASSPGGYQETQYF

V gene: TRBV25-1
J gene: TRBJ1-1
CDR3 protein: CASGQGSAEAFF

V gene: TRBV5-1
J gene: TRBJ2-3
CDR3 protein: CASSWGDRDYDTQYF

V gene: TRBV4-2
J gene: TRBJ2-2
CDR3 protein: CASSQEPGQGAYTGELFF

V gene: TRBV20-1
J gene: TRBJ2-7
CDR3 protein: CSVPGQGNYEQYF

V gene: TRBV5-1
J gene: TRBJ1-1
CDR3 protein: CASKWDPNTEAFF

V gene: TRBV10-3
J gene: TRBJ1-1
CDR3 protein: CAIREGAYAEAFF

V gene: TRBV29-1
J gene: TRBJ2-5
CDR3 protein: CSVVAGSGETQYF

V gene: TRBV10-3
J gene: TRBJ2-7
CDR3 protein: CAISESEGTVFYEQYF

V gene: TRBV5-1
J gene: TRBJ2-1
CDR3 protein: CASSLESVSSYNEQFF

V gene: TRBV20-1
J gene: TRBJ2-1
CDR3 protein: CSARDHFRGAYNEQFF

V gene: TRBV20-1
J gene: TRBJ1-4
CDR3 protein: CSARDSGGYEEKLFF

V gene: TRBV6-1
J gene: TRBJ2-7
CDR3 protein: CASMRGGSSYEQYF

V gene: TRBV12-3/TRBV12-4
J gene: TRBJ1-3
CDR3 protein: CASSSQDRGRNTIYF

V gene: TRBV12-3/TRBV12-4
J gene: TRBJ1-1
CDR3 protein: CASTLGEGVTEAFF

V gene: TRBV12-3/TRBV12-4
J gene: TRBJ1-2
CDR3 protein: CASNKNVDRFSSYTF

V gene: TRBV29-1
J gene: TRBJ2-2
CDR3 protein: CSVESAQNTGELFF

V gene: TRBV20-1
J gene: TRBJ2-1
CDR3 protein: CSARGLAGGPYNEQFF

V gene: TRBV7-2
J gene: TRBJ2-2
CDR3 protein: CASSRPTSGGNTGELFF

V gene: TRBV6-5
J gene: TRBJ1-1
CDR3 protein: CASRGEGWRTEAFF

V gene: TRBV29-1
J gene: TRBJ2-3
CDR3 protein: CSVAAISTDTQYF

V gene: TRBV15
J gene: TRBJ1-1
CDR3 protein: CATSSPDRNTEAFF

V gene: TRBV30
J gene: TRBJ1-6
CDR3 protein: CAWSMGLPGNSPLHF

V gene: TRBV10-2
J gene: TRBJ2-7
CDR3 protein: CASSNTGSSEQYF

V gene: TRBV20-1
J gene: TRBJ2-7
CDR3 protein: CSARGPQWAEIREQYF

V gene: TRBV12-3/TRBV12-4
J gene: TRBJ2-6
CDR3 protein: CASSFGGSGANVLTF

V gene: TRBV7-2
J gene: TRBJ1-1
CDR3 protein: CASSPGGMNTEAFF

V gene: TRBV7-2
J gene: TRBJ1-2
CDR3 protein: CASSLLGVDFSYGYTF

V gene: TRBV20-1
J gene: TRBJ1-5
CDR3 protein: CSARGSEGNQPQHF

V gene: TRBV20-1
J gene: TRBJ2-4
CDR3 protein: CSARDSGAAKNIQYF

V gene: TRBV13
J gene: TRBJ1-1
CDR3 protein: CASSRQPEHVFF

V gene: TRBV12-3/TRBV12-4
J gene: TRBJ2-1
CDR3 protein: CASSSFPREQFF

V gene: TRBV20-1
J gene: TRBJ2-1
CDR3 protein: CSARKQQPGPYLNEQFF

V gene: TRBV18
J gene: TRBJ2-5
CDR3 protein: CASSIDRDGETQYF

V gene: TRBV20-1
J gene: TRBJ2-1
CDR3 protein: CSARAPLASSYNEQFF

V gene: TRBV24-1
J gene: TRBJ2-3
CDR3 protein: CATSDSGTGSRTDTQYF